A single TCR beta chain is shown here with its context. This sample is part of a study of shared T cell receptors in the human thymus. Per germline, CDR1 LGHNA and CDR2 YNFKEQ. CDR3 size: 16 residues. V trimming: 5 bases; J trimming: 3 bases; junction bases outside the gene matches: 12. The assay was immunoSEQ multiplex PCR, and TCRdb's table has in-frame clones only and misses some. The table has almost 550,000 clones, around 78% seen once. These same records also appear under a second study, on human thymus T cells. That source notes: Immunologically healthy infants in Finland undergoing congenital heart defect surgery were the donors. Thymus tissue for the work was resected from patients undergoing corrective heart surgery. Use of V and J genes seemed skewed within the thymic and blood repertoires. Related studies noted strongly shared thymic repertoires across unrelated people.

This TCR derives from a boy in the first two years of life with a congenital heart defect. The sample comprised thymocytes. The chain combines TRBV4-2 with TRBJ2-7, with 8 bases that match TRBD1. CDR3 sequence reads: CASSSRSGQAYYEQYF. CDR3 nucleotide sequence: TGTGCCAGCAGCTCTCGGTCGGGACAGGCCTACTACGAGCAGTACTTC.